This entry describes one T cell receptor beta chain. V was pared by 7 bases and J by 7 bases, with 24 bases between. Germline V gene data show CDR1 as SGHDT and CDR2 as YYEEEE. The length of the CDR3 is 17 residues. These data come from a study of OX40 agonist ivuxolimab in advanced cancers. Study overall: Treatment of patients was with ivuxolimab, an agonistic anti-OX40 (CD134) antibody.

Here immunoSEQ multiplex PCR was the method, and the copy in TCRdb shows in-frame clones only, minus some. Of about 67,000 clones in the sample, 91% were seen once. The V call is TRBV5-6, the J call TRBJ1-6, with TRBD1 as a possible D gene (5 bases). This sequence was found in an adult with an advanced solid tumor such as melanoma, head and neck, liver or kidney cancer. The sequencing used CD4+ or CD8+ T cells sorted from blood, collected in a trial of the OX40 agonist ivuxolimab. The CDR3, as DNA: TGTGCCAGCGGCACGAATCCATACGGGACGGCCAATTCACCCCTCCACTTT. This sequence encodes CASGTNPYGTANSPLHF.